These 9 T cell receptor beta chains came from one sample sequenced in a study of chemoradiotherapy in HPV16-positive cancers. Repertoires were generated with immunoSEQ multiplex PCR, while TCRdb's copy carries only in-frame clones and drops some. The data contain thousands of clones, around 85% of them singletons. Sequencing used tumor tissue, obtained from a patient who underwent chemoradiotherapy. Every receptor here comes from a human donor with HPV-associated anogenital cancer.

J is TRBJ2-3 and V is TRBV28; D not certain. CDR1 is MDHEN and CDR2 is SYDVKM in the germline V gene. The CDR3 covers 15 residues. Trimming cost V 7 bases and J 2 bases, with 16 bases left between them. CDR3 bases: TGTGCCAGCACCCCACTCCATACCTTCACAGATACGCAGTATTTT. It specifies CASTPLHTFTDTQYF.

The rearrangement joins TRBV15 to TRBJ1-6; no definite D call. The CDR3 is 12 amino acids. V lost 3 bases to trimming and J lost 7 bases, with 4 bases between them. The germline CDR1 and CDR2 sequences are LNHNV and YYDKDF (reference sequence). CDR3 DNA sequence: TGTGCCACCAGCAGGGGGAATTCACCCCTCCACTTT. Protein: CATSRGNSPLHF. Together with reference TRBV15 and TRBJ1-6, the CDR3 gives the full variable domain: DAMVIQNPRYQVTQFGKPVTLSCSQTLNHNVMYWYQQKSSQAPKLLFHYYDKDFNNEADTPDNFQSRRPNTSFCFLDIRSPGLGDTAMYLCATSRGNSPLHFGNGTRLTVT.

This clone occurred a few times. This chain links TRBV28 with TRBJ1-2; D is ambiguous. The V end was cut by 6 bases, the J end by 5 bases, with 22 bases between. This CDR3 is 16 amino acids long. Germline V gives CDR1 MDHEN, CDR2 SYDVKM. CDR3 coding DNA: TGTGCCAGCAGCCCCGTCGAAGGCCGGAAGATTTATGGCTACACCTTC. Amino acids: CASSPVEGRKIYGYTF.

In DNA form, the CDR3 reads TGTGCCAGCAAGGTGGGCACCCCGGGCACCACTGAAGCTTTCTTT. This translates into CASKVGTPGTTEAFF. The chain combines TRBV28 with TRBJ1-1; D is unclear. The CDR3 loop spans 15 amino acids. Germline V gene sequence: CDR1 MDHEN, CDR2 SYDVKM. V gave up 7 bases and J gave up 4 bases, with 19 bases separating them.

This clone is labeled medium-sized. This rearrangement joins TRBV6-5 to TRBJ2-7; D perhaps matches TRBD1 (6 bases). Germline loops: CDR1 MNHEY, CDR2 SVGAGI. The CDR3 length is 15 residues. V was shortened by 6 bases and J by 3 bases, with 18 bases between the two germline ends. The CDR3, as DNA: TGTGCCAGCAGATTAAACCGGGACACCCTCTACGAGCAGTACTTC. Amino acid sequence: CASRLNRDTLYEQYF.

J is TRBJ2-1 and V is TRBV2; 10 positions match TRBD2. The junction had 15 bases not matched to a gene; V was cut back by 6 bases and J by 7 bases. Germline CDR1 reads SNHLY; CDR2 reads FYNNEI. This CDR3 has 17 residues. CDR3 in amino acids: CASRDTAGLAYMNEQFF. As DNA, the CDR3 is TGTGCCAGCAGGGATACAGCGGGACTAGCGTATATGAATGAGCAGTTCTTC.

This clone showed up just a few times. The sample carries other DNA sequences with the same CDR3. The rearrangement uses TRBV6-6 and TRBJ1-1; no reliable D call. CDR3 length: 11 residues. V was clipped by 7 bases and J by 3 bases, with 6 bases between them. Germline V gives CDR1 MNHNY, CDR2 SVGAGI (reference sequence). The CDR3: CASTLDTEAFF. CDR3 nucleotide sequence: TGTGCCAGCACGCTGGACACTGAAGCTTTCTTT.

This clone was counted between two and nine times. The CDR3 region is CASSLGQNSGNTIYF. CDR3 DNA sequence: TGTGCCAGCAGCTTAGGGCAGAACTCTGGAAACACCATATATTTT. The chain is built from TRBV13 and TRBJ1-3, with D unclear. The germline CDR1 and CDR2 sequences are PRHDT and FYEKMQ (reference sequence). The CDR3 is 15 amino acids. Between the trimmed V and J ends, which lost 0 bases and 0 bases, there was a span of 6 bases.

V gene TRBV7-9 combines with J gene TRBJ1-1, with D tentatively TRBD1 (5 bases). V was shortened by 1 base and J by 5 bases, with 17 bases between the two germline ends. Germline CDR1 SEHNR, CDR2 FQNEAQ (reference sequence). There are 16 residues in the CDR3. CDR3 sequence reads: CASSLDKRTGGTEAFF. CDR3 nucleotide sequence: TGTGCCAGCAGCTTAGATAAGAGGACGGGGGGGACTGAAGCTTTCTTT.